This TCR beta chain was identified during a study of blood T cell repertoires in COVID-19. Produced via immunoSEQ multiplex PCR; TCRdb's table is partial and in-frame only. The table shows roughly 250,000 clones, with 88% occurring only once. Participants' own reports of clinical history determined their cohort assignment. Donors in Cohort 3 who had recovered were those with two negative PCRs, healthcare professional clearance, or resolution of their symptoms. The CDR3 is 14 amino acids. Germline V gene data show CDR1 as SGHRS and CDR2 as YFSETQ. Trimming at V came to 4 bases and at J to 2 bases, leaving 6 bases not matched to a gene.

The origin of this receptor is a woman aged 50 to 65 who had recovered from COVID-19. Material for sequencing was PBMCs or T cells enriched from blood (not recorded which). The chain recombines TRBV5-1 with TRBJ2-7; 7 nucleotides agree with TRBD1. In DNA form, the CDR3 reads TGCGCCAGCAGCGGGACGGGACAGCCCTACGAGCAGTACTTC. Translated: CASSGTGQPYEQYF.